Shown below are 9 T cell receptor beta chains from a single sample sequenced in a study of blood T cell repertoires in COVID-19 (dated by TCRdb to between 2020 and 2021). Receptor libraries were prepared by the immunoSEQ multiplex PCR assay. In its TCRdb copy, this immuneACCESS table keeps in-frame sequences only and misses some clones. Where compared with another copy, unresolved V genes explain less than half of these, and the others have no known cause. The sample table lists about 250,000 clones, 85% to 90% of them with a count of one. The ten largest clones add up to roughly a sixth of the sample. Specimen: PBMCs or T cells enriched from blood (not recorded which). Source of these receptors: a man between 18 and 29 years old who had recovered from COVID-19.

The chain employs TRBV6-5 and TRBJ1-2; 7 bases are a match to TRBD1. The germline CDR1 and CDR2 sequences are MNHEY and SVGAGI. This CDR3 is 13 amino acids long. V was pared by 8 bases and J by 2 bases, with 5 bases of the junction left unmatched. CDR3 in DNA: TGTGCCAGCCGGCCGGGACAGAACTATGGCTACACCTTC. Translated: CASRPGQNYGYTF.

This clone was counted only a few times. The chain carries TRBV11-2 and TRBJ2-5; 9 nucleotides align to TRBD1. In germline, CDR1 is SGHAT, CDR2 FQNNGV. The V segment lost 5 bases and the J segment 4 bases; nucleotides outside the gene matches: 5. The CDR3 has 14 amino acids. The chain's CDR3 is CASSTGQGPETQYF. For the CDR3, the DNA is TGTGCCAGCAGCACAGGACAGGGGCCAGAGACCCAGTACTTC.

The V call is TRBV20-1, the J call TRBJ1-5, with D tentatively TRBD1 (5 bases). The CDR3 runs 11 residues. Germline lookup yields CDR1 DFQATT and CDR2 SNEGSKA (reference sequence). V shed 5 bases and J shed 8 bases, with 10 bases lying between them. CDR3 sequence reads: CSAPGRKPQHF. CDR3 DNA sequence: TGCAGTGCTCCAGGGAGGAAGCCCCAGCATTTT.

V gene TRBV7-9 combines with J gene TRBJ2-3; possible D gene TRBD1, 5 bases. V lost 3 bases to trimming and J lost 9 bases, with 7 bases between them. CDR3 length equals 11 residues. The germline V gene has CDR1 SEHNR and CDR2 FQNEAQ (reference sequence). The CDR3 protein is CASSFRETQYF. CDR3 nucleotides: TGTGCCAGCAGCTTCAGGGAAACGCAGTATTTT.

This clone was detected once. The CDR3 loop reads CASSLVSLQETQYF. The CDR3, as DNA: TGTGCCAGCAGCTTAGTATCGCTACAAGAGACCCAGTACTTC. The chain carries TRBV7-2 and TRBJ2-5, with D uncertain. V lost 1 base to trimming and J lost 2 bases, with 8 bases between them. From germline, CDR1 is SGHTA and CDR2 FQGNSA. The CDR3 spans 14 residues.

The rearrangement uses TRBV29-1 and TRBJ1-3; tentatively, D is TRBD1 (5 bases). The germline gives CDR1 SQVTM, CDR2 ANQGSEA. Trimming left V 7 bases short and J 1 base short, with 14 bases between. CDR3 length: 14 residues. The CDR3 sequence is CSGDSGRSGNTIYF. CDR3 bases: TGCAGCGGTGACAGCGGCCGGTCTGGAAACACCATATATTTT.

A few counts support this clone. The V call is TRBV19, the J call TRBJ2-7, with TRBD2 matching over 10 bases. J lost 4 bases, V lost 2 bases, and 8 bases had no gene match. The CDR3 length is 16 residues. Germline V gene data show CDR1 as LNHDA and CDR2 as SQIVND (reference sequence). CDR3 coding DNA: TGTGCCAGTAGTATACTAGCGGGAGTGGGTAGGTACGAGCAGTACTTC. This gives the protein CASSILAGVGRYEQYF.

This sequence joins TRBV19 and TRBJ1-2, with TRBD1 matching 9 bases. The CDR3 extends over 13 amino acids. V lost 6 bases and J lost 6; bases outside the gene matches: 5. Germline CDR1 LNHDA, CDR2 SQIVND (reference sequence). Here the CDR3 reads CASRSRDRDGYTF. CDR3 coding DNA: TGTGCCAGTAGGAGCCGGGACAGGGATGGCTACACCTTC.

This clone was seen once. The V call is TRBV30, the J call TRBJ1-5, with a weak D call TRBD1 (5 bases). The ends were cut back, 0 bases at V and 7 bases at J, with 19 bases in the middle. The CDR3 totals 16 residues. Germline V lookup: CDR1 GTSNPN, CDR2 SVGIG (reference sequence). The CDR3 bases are TGTGCCTGGAGTGTACGAGAACAGGTCGGGGGACAGCCCCAGCATTTT. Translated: CAWSVREQVGGQPQHF.